The next 28 T cell receptor beta chains were all read from a single sample in a study of cytomegalovirus exposure and HLA in healthy donors. The PCR contained 60 Vbeta and 13 Jbeta primers. The protocol was immunoSEQ multiplex PCR, while the TCRdb copy is restricted to in-frame clones and leaves out a portion. The repertoire includes approximately 190,000 clones, approximately 88% of them detected once, and around 2.5% sits in the top ten. Sample: PBMCs. These receptors were collected from a woman between 50 and 59 years old in good health and CMV-seropositive.

Only a few counts were recorded for this clone. This chain uses TRBV7-2 with TRBJ2-5; 8 bases are a match to TRBD1. There are 15 residues in the CDR3. Losses at the gene ends were 3 bases for V and 5 bases for J; bases not matched to a gene: 8. Germline CDR1 is SGHTA and CDR2 is FQGNSA. This chain's CDR3 is CASSFQTGERETQYF. The CDR3 nucleotides are TGTGCCAGCAGCTTTCAGACAGGGGAGCGGGAGACCCAGTACTTC.

The gene calls are TRBV15 and TRBJ2-2; 9 nucleotides match TRBD1. Germline CDR1 and CDR2: LNHNV and YYDKDF (reference sequence). The CDR3 contains 15 residues. The V gene end was trimmed by 5 bases and the J gene end by 1 base; junction bases not matched to a gene: 2. The CDR3 nucleotides read TGTGCCACCAGCCTGGGACAGGGGAACACCGGGGAGCTGTTTTTT. Translation gives CATSLGQGNTGELFF.

This rearrangement joins TRBV30 to TRBJ1-3; 7 bases match TRBD1. The CDR3 runs 15 residues. Germline CDR1 GTSNPN, CDR2 SVGIG (reference sequence). The trim removed 0 bases at V and 4 bases at J, leaving 6 bases unmatched. The CDR3: CAWSVKGARGNTIYF. The DNA of the CDR3 is TGTGCCTGGAGTGTTAAGGGGGCGCGGGGAAACACCATATATTTT. Using reference TRBV30 and TRBJ1-3 for the parts outside the CDR3, the full variable domain is SQTIHQWPATLVQPVGSPLSLECTVEGTSNPNLYWYRQAAGRGLQLLFYSVGIGQISSEVPQNLSASRPQDRQFILSSKKLLLSDSGFYLCAWSVKGARGNTIYFGEGSWLTVV.

The chain combines TRBV19 with TRBJ1-3; perhaps TRBD1 as D (5 bases). The CDR3 is 15 residues long. Germline loops: CDR1 LNHDA, CDR2 SQIVND (reference sequence). V dropped 10 bases and J dropped 0 bases, with 16 bases sitting between them. DNA of the CDR3: TGTGCCACTACCCTAGGGGCCTTCTCTGGAAACACCATATATTTT. Residues: CATTLGAFSGNTIYF.

The gene calls are TRBV5-6 and TRBJ2-6; 7 nucleotides match TRBD1. CDR1 and CDR2 from the germline V gene are SGHDT and YYEEEE. The CDR3 runs 17 residues. J lost 4 bases, V lost 0 bases, and 7 bases had no gene match. CDR3 nucleotide sequence: TGTGCCAGCAGCTTGGCCCCCACAGGGGCCGGGGCCAACGTCCTGACTTTC. This translates into CASSLAPTGAGANVLTF.

This clone has more than one count but fewer than ten. The chain combines TRBV2 with TRBJ1-3, with 7 bases that match TRBD1. The CDR3 is 17 amino acids. J was trimmed by 0 bases and V by 7 bases; bases with no gene match: 12. Looked up from germline, CDR1 is SNHLY and CDR2 is FYNNEI. The CDR3 is CASTNGDRQLSGNTIYF. For the CDR3, the DNA is TGTGCCAGCACCAACGGGGACAGACAACTCTCTGGAAACACCATATATTTT.

This clone was counted once. V and J are TRBV5-1 and TRBJ1-1; 7 bases agree with TRBD1. This CDR3 has 16 amino acids. Germline V gene lookup returns CDR1 SGHRS and CDR2 YFSETQ. V dropped 0 bases and J dropped 5; count of bases not matched to a gene: 10. The CDR3 spells CASSLATSGGRTEAFF. The CDR3, as DNA: TGCGCCAGCAGCTTGGCCACGTCAGGGGGTAGGACTGAAGCTTTCTTT.

The genes are TRBV5-6 and TRBJ2-4; D ambiguous. Germline V gives CDR1 SGHDT, CDR2 YYEEEE. This CDR3 spans 14 amino acids. Trimming took 4 bases from V and 8 from J, leaving 16 bases between them. This CDR3 reads CASSVTSVADIQYF. DNA for the CDR3: TGTGCCAGCAGCGTAACCTCCGTTGCGGACATTCAGTACTTC. The variable domain in full, completed from reference TRBV5-6 and TRBJ2-4, reads DAGVTQSPTHLIKTRGQQVTLRCSPKSGHDTVSWYQQALGQGPQFIFQYYEEEERQRGNFPDRFSGHQFPNYSSELNVNALLLGDSALYLCASSVTSVADIQYFGAGTRLSVL.

This chain connects TRBV14 to TRBJ2-1; TRBD1 matches at 10 bases. There are 18 residues in the CDR3. The germline CDR1 and CDR2 sequences are SGHDN and FVKESK. V lost 0 bases, J lost 9 bases, and 14 bases stayed unmatched. CDR3 nucleotides: TGTGCCAGCAGCCAAGAATCCGAGACAGGGGGCTATTGGGGTGAGCAGTTCTTC. Encoded protein: CASSQESETGGYWGEQFF.

The rearrangement uses TRBV19 and TRBJ2-3; 12 bases align to TRBD1. V shed 5 bases, J shed 5 bases, and the junction held 5 bases outside the gene matches. Germline-derived CDR1 and CDR2 are LNHDA and SQIVND (reference sequence). The CDR3 runs 15 residues. The CDR3 coding sequence is TGTGCCAGTAGTGGGACAGGGGGCGTCAAAGATACGCAGTATTTT. It yields the protein CASSGTGGVKDTQYF.

The V and J genes are TRBV15 and TRBJ2-3; 9 bases are a match to TRBD1. This CDR3 comprises 18 residues. V dropped 4 bases and J dropped 2; count of bases not matched to a gene: 13. In germline, CDR1 is LNHNV, CDR2 YYDKDF (reference sequence). The CDR3 protein is CATSTHPGTGKNTDTQYF. As DNA, the CDR3 is TGTGCCACCAGCACTCATCCCGGGACAGGGAAAAACACAGATACGCAGTATTTT.

In the case of this clone: Mismatch with germline at one junction end may stem from a read error. This rearrangement joins TRBV6-5 to TRBJ1-3; TRBD1 might be the D (5 bases). This CDR3 spans 11 amino acids. CDR1 and CDR2 (germline): MNHEY, SVGAGI. The CDR3 loop reads CASSDEGRGSF. In nucleotides, the CDR3 is TGTGCCAGCAGTGACGAGGGGCGGGGTTCCTTT.

This clone was found once. The rearrangement links TRBV19 to TRBJ1-4; TRBD1 might be the D (6 bases). CDR1 and CDR2 (germline): LNHDA, SQIVND (reference sequence). V was cut by 5 bases and J by 2 bases, with 9 bases left in between. The CDR3 contains 14 residues. The CDR3 DNA sequence: TGTGCCAGTAGTGCAACAGGGACTAATGAAAAACTGTTTTTT. Amino acid sequence: CASSATGTNEKLFF. The full variable domain, with the rest looked up from reference TRBV19 and TRBJ1-4, is DGGITQSPKYLFRKEGQNVTLSCEQNLNHDAMYWYRQDPGQGLRLIYYSQIVNDFQKGDIAEGYSVSREKKESFPLTVTSAQKNPTAFYLCASSATGTNEKLFFGSGTQLSVL.

The chain employs TRBV6-5 and TRBJ2-7; TRBD1 aligns across 12 bases. With V trimmed by 4 bases and J by 3 bases, 4 bases remained unmatched. The CDR3 sequence is 15 residues long. Germline CDR1 reads MNHEY; CDR2 reads SVGAGI. The chain's CDR3 is CASSFGTGGIYEQYF. The CDR3 bases are TGTGCCAGCAGTTTCGGGACAGGGGGCATCTACGAGCAGTACTTC.

The chain uses TRBV4-1 and TRBJ1-2, with TRBD1 matching 7 bases. V was pared by 1 base and J by 0 bases, with 5 bases of the junction left unmatched. This CDR3 is built from 16 residues. Per germline, CDR1 MGHRA and CDR2 YSYEKL. The CDR3 is CASSQVTGTTNYGYTF. The CDR3 DNA reads TGCGCCAGCAGCCAAGTGACAGGGACCACTAACTATGGCTACACCTTC.

This clone came up once. The V gene is TRBV6-6, the J gene TRBJ1-5; D may be TRBD1 (6 bases). Per the germline V gene, CDR1 is MNHNY and CDR2 is SVGAGI (reference sequence). The CDR3 loop spans 15 amino acids. Trimming took off 3 bases at V and 4 bases at J, with 13 bases between the two ends. DNA for the CDR3: TGTGCCAGCAGTTATTCGAACCAGGGGAATCAGCCCCAGCATTTT. As protein: CASSYSNQGNQPQHF.

This rearrangement joins TRBV19 to TRBJ1-2; D call uncertain. The CDR3 spans 15 residues. V was pared by 5 bases and J by 0 bases, with 13 bases between. The germline gives CDR1 LNHDA, CDR2 SQIVND (reference sequence). The CDR3, as DNA: TGTGCCAGTAGTGGGCCAGAAGATGCTAACTATGGCTACACCTTC. Translation: CASSGPEDANYGYTF.

The CDR3 DNA is TGTGCCAGCAGGCTCAGCTCCTACAATGAGCAGTTCTTC. Protein: CASRLSSYNEQFF. V gene TRBV6-6 combines with J gene TRBJ2-1, with D hard to call. The CDR3 length is 13 residues. The germline V gene encodes CDR1 MNHNY and CDR2 SVGAGI (reference sequence). V was shortened by 6 bases and J by 0 bases, with 6 bases between the two germline ends.

J is TRBJ2-1 and V is TRBV9; tentative D call: TRBD1 (5 bases). The length of the CDR3 is 12 residues. The germline V and J ends were trimmed by 0 bases and 9 bases, with 7 bases remaining between them. The germline CDR1 and CDR2 sequences are SGDLS and YYNGEE. The CDR3 region is CASSVGRGEQFF. In DNA, the CDR3 is TGTGCCAGCAGCGTAGGAAGGGGTGAGCAGTTCTTC.

The chain has TRBV5-1 and TRBJ1-2; 7 nucleotides align to TRBD1. This CDR3 has 13 amino acids. The trim removed 5 bases at V and 2 bases at J, leaving 3 bases unmatched. CDR1 is SGHRS, CDR2 YFSETQ, per germline. The CDR3 is CASSSGQNYGYTF. As DNA, the CDR3 is TGCGCCAGCAGTTCGGGACAGAACTATGGCTACACCTTC.

The chain carries TRBV6-1 and TRBJ1-2; maybe TRBD1 (5 bases). CDR1 and CDR2 from the germline V gene are MNHNS and SASEGT. V was shortened by 5 bases and J by 3 bases, with 13 bases between the two germline ends. The CDR3 spans 14 residues. CDR3 sequence reads: CASSPQPGDYGYTF. CDR3 DNA sequence: TGTGCCAGCAGTCCACAGCCGGGGGACTATGGCTACACCTTC.

This rearrangement joins TRBV7-9 to TRBJ2-2; TRBD1 agrees at 10 bases. CDR1 and CDR2 (germline): SEHNR, FQNEAQ (reference sequence). The CDR3 contains 16 residues. The V and J ends lost 5 bases and 4 bases, in that order; junction bases with no gene match: 7. The CDR3 sequence is CASSPSGQGFTGELFF. The DNA of the CDR3 is TGTGCCAGCAGCCCATCGGGACAGGGGTTCACCGGGGAGCTGTTTTTT. Supplemented by reference TRBV7-9 and TRBJ2-2, the full variable domain reads DTGVSQNPRHKITKRGQNVTFRCDPISEHNRLYWYRQTLGQGPEFLTYFQNEAQLEKSRLLSDRFSAERPKGSFSTLEIQRTEQGDSAMYLCASSPSGQGFTGELFFGEGSRLTVL.

The V gene is TRBV5-1, the J gene TRBJ2-5; 10 bases are a match to TRBD2. Per the germline V gene, CDR1 is SGHRS and CDR2 is YFSETQ. The CDR3 totals 15 residues. The trim removed 5 bases at V and 2 bases at J, leaving 6 bases unmatched. The DNA of the CDR3 is TGCGCCAGCAGAGCCGGGACTAGCGAGCAAGAGACCCAGTACTTC. It is translated as CASRAGTSEQETQYF.

The chain links TRBV6-5 to TRBJ2-7; TRBD1 agrees at 8 bases. J lost 5 bases, V lost 10 bases, and 13 bases had no gene match. The CDR3 length is 14 residues. The germline gives CDR1 MNHEY, CDR2 SVGAGI. The CDR3 reads CATIRAGGGHEQYF. DNA for the CDR3: TGTGCCACGATCAGGGCAGGGGGCGGCCACGAGCAGTACTTC.

The chain has TRBV6-6 and TRBJ1-1; the D gene is possibly TRBD1 (6 bases). This CDR3 contains 15 residues. Trimming removed 2 bases from V and 8 bases from J, with 18 bases in between. Germline V lookup: CDR1 MNHNY, CDR2 SVGAGI (reference sequence). The CDR3 coding sequence is TGTGCCAGCAGTTACACACCGGGACACCCGAAAGAAGCTTTCTTT. Encoded protein: CASSYTPGHPKEAFF.

This rearrangement joins TRBV11-2 to TRBJ2-7; D remains ambiguous. Per germline, CDR1 SGHAT and CDR2 FQNNGV. The germline V and J ends were trimmed by 1 base and 2 bases, with 9 bases remaining between them. This CDR3 has 14 residues. The DNA for the CDR3 is TGTGCCAGCAGCTTAGTTAGACACACCTACGAGCAGTACTTC. Its protein is CASSLVRHTYEQYF.

This clone was recorded only once. The gene calls are TRBV2 and TRBJ1-4, with TRBD1 matching 8 bases. Trimming at V came to 5 bases and at J to 8 bases, leaving 4 bases not matched to a gene. The CDR3 loop spans 13 amino acids. Germline CDR1 reads SNHLY; CDR2 reads FYNNEI. In DNA form, the CDR3 reads TGTGCCAGCAGTCAGGGGGCAAGGGAAAAACTGTTTTTT. Protein product: CASSQGAREKLFF.

V usage is TRBV30 and J usage is TRBJ1-6; maybe TRBD1 (5 bases). This CDR3 contains 15 residues. Trimming took 1 base from V and 8 from J, leaving 15 bases between them. Looked up from germline, CDR1 is GTSNPN and CDR2 is SVGIG (reference sequence). In DNA form, the CDR3 reads TGTGCCTGGAGTGCCAGGGCAGGCGCATATTCACCCCTCCACTTT. Encoded protein: CAWSARAGAYSPLHF. The full variable domain, with the rest looked up from reference TRBV30 and TRBJ1-6, is SQTIHQWPATLVQPVGSPLSLECTVEGTSNPNLYWYRQAAGRGLQLLFYSVGIGQISSEVPQNLSASRPQDRQFILSSKKLLLSDSGFYLCAWSARAGAYSPLHFGNGTRLTVT.